Each of the 7 T cell receptor beta chains below was sequenced from the same sample in a study of blood T cells in healthy people across ages (dated by TCRdb to between 2015 and 2017). Library preparation was by 5' RACE. TCRdb lists the instrument as Illumina HiSeq 2500. The second PCR ran for roughly 7 to 12 cycles and used a J-beta primer mix along with a sample-barcoded 5' primer. TCRdb trimmed public reads at Q25 via fastp, called clones via MiXCR and kept in-frame beta chains. When rows share a CDR3 protein, they turn into one entry using the most common DNA and genes. The sample table lists 2 million or so distinct CDR3 sequences, around 48% of them with a count of one. The leading ten clones occupy about 2.1% of the sample. The material sequenced was blood. The receptors derive from a woman in her forties in good health.

This clonotype occurred a few times. The chain couples TRBV7-2 to TRBJ2-3; D call uncertain. The CDR3 has 16 amino acids. Germline V gene lookup returns CDR1 SGHTA and CDR2 FQGNSA. V was trimmed by 1 base and J by 0 bases, leaving 11 bases between them. CDR3 region: CASSLVGASSTDTQYF. For the CDR3, the DNA is TGTGCCAGCAGCTTAGTCGGAGCTTCTAGCACAGATACGCAGTATTTT.

This clonotype appeared a few times. This chain links TRBV5-1 with TRBJ2-5; D is unclear. Germline V gene sequence: CDR1 SGHRS, CDR2 YFSETQ. The CDR3 totals 14 residues. V was clipped by 4 bases and J by 0 bases, with 10 bases between them. The CDR3 coding sequence is TGCGCCAGCAGCCTCCAGAATTACCAAGAGACCCAGTACTTC. It specifies CASSLQNYQETQYF.

J is TRBJ2-3 and V is TRBV6-5; D is perhaps TRBD1 or TRBD2 (5 bases each). Trimming removed 4 bases from V and 1 base from J, with 9 bases in between. This CDR3 comprises 14 residues. Germline values: CDR1 MNHEY, CDR2 SVGAGI. The chain's CDR3 is CASSWGSRTDTQYF. DNA of the CDR3: TGTGCCAGCAGTTGGGGGTCCCGCACAGATACGCAGTATTTT.

This chain connects TRBV7-2 to TRBJ2-1; 7 positions match TRBD1. Germline values: CDR1 SGHTA, CDR2 FQGNSA. Trimming took 5 bases from V and 6 from J; bases not matched to a gene: 4. CDR3 length equals 13 residues. In DNA form, the CDR3 reads TGTGCCAGCAGCCAGGACAGGTTCAATGAGCAGTTCTTC. Translating gives CASSQDRFNEQFF.

The chain couples TRBV5-1 to TRBJ2-3, with 7 bases identical to TRBD1. The CDR3 has 16 amino acids. The germline V gene encodes CDR1 SGHRS and CDR2 YFSETQ. V shed 4 bases, J shed 2 bases, and the junction held 10 bases outside the gene matches. The CDR3 loop reads CASSPTTGDLTDTQYF. The CDR3 nucleotides read TGCGCCAGCAGCCCAACCACAGGGGACCTCACAGATACGCAGTATTTT.

V usage is TRBV19 and J usage is TRBJ2-5; 7 bases are shared with TRBD2. V lost 1 base, J lost 4 bases, and 6 bases stayed unmatched. From germline, CDR1 is LNHDA and CDR2 SQIVND (reference sequence). The length of the CDR3 is 15 residues. The CDR3: CASSIGGSLPETQYF. The CDR3 region has the DNA TGTGCCAGTAGTATAGGCGGGAGCCTCCCAGAGACCCAGTACTTC.

This chain joins TRBV20-1 and TRBJ2-3; TRBD2 might be the D (5 bases). Germline V gene lookup returns CDR1 DFQATT and CDR2 SNEGSKA (reference sequence). The length of the CDR3 is 14 residues. V lost 0 bases, J lost 8 bases, and 15 bases lay in between. The CDR3 region has the DNA TGCAGTGCTAGAGAGCGGTTAGGGCGGGTTACGCAGTATTTT. This encodes CSARERLGRVTQYF.